This TCR beta chain was recovered during a study of T cells in Graves' hyperthyroidism and ophthalmopathy. This clonotype showed up just once. Its antigen remains unknown. It was uncontrolled infection, other autoimmune disease, pregnancy or lactation that excluded patients. Together with thyroid ultrasound, orbital computed tomography, serum thyroxine and TRAb, clinical symptoms were used for diagnoses. It was RNA transcripts that yielded the amplified TCR beta CDR3 regions. The TCR CDR3 was amplified in a first-round RT-PCR using the HTBI primer set. In TCRdb, the multiplex PCR reads were re-called with MiXCR into one record per CDR3 protein. The sample has hundreds of thousands of distinct CDR3 sequences, roughly 16% seen once. This CDR3 has 16 residues. Trimming removed 1 base from V and 3 bases from J; junction bases left unmatched: 12. The germline gives CDR1 DFQATT, CDR2 SNEGSKA (reference sequence).

Whole-study results and caveats: Appearing also in blood were most of the thyroid clonotypes expanded above 0.001.

The sequencing sample was made of blood. The J gene is TRBJ2-7, the V gene TRBV20-1; TRBD2 matches at 7 bases. The sequence came from a woman in her twenties or thirties with Graves' hyperthyroidism. The CDR3 nucleotides are TGCAGTGCTAGAGCAAGAGCCCCTAGCGGAGGCTACGAGCAGTACTTC. Its protein product is CSARARAPSGGYEQYF.